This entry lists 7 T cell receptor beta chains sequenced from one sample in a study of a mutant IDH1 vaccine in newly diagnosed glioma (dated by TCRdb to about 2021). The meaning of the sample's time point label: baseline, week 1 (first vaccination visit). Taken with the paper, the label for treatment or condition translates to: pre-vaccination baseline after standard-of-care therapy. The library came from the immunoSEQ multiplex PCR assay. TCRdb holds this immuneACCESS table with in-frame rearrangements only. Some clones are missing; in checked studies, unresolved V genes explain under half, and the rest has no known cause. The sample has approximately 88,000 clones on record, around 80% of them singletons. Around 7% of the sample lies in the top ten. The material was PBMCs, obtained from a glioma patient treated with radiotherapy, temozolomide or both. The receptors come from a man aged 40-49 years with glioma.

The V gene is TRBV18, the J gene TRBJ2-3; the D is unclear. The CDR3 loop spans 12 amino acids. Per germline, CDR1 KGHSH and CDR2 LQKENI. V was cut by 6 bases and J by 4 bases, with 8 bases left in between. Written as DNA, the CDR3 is TGTGCCAGCTCGCAACTTGCAGATACGCAGTATTTT. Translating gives CASSQLADTQYF.

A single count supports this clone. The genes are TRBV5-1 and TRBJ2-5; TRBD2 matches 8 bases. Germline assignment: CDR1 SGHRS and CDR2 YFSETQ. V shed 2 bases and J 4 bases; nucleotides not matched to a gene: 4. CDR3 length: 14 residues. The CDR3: CASSLAGVGETQYF. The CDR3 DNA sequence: TGCGCCAGCAGCTTAGCGGGAGTCGGAGAGACCCAGTACTTC. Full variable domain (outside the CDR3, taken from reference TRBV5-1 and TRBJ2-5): KAGVTQTPRYLIKTRGQQVTLSCSPISGHRSVSWYQQTPGQGLQFLFEYFSETQRNKGNFPGRFSGRQFSNSRSEMNVSTLELGDSALYLCASSLAGVGETQYFGPGTRLLVL.

In nucleotides, the CDR3 is TGCGCCAGCAGCCAAGGTAGCGGGAAATACAATGAGCAGTTCTTC. Translated, it gives CASSQGSGKYNEQFF. V and J are TRBV4-1 and TRBJ2-1; TRBD2 agrees at 8 bases. After removal of 1 base from V and 4 bases from J, the junction contained 3 bases not matched to a gene. CDR3 length: 15 residues. Germline V gives CDR1 MGHRA, CDR2 YSYEKL.

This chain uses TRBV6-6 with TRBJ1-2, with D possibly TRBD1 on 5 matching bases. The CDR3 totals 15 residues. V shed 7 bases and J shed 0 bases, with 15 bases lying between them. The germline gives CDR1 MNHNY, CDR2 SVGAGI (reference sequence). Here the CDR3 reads CASTRGRRTNYGYTF. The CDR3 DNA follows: TGTGCCAGCACCCGGGGCAGGCGCACTAACTATGGCTACACCTTC.

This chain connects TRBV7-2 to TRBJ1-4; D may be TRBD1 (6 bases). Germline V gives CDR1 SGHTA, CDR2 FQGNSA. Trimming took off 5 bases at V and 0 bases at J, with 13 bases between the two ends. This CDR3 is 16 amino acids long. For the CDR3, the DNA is TGTGCCAGCAGCCCCGACAGGTTTGCAACTAATGAAAAACTGTTTTTT. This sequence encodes CASSPDRFATNEKLFF.

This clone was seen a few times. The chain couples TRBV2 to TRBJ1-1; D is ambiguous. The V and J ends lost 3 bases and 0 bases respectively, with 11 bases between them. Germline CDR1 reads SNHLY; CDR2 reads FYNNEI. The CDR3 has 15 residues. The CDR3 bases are TGTGCCAGCAGTGACGGGAGTATTATGAACACTGAAGCTTTCTTT. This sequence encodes CASSDGSIMNTEAFF. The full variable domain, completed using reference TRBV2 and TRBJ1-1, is EPEVTQTPSHQVTQMGQEVILRCVPISNHLYFYWYRQILGQKVEFLVSFYNNEISEKSEIFDDQFSVERPDGSNFTLKIRSTKLEDSAMYFCASSDGSIMNTEAFFGQGTRLTVV.

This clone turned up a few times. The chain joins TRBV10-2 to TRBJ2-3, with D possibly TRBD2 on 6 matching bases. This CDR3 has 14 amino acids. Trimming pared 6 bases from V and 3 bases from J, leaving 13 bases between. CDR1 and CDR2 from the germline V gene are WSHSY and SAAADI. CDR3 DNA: TGCGCCAGCAGCGGATTACTAGCAACAGATACGCAGTATTTT. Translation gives CASSGLLATDTQYF.